Below, 23 T cell receptor beta chains from the same sample are listed, as sequenced in a study of blood T cell repertoires in COVID-19. Profiling relied on immunoSEQ multiplex PCR, and the TCRdb table lists in-frame clones only, not all of them. This sample has 100,000 or so clones; around 84% occur once, and the top ten carry 15% to 17%. Sequenced material: peripheral blood. Receptor source: an elderly woman with acute or convalescent COVID-19.

The chain couples TRBV19 to TRBJ2-3; 11 nucleotides agree with TRBD2. The V gene's germline CDR1 is LNHDA and CDR2 SQIVND (reference sequence). The CDR3 contains 17 residues. With V trimmed by 5 bases and J by 3 bases, 10 bases remained unmatched. CDR3 sequence: CASSEGTSGPRTDTQYF. As DNA, the CDR3 is TGTGCCAGTAGTGAGGGGACTAGCGGCCCGAGGACAGATACGCAGTATTTT.

This clone was detected only once. Other DNA sequences in the sample encode the same CDR3. V is TRBV6-2 or TRBV6-3 and J is TRBJ1-1; 8 bases map to TRBD1. The V gene's germline CDR1 is MNHEY and CDR2 SVGEGT. V lost 4 bases and J lost 1; bases outside the gene matches: 5. This CDR3 has 15 residues. CDR3 in DNA: TGTGCCAGCAGTTCCGGACAGGGAGGGAACACTGAAGCTTTCTTT. Translated: CASSSGQGGNTEAFF.

This clone has only a few counts. This chain joins TRBV28 and TRBJ1-2; D remains unclear. CDR3 length: 14 amino acids. The V gene lost 3 bases and the J gene lost 5 bases, with 13 bases spanning the gap. From germline, CDR1 is MDHEN and CDR2 SYDVKM. The CDR3 protein is CASSFRLQLYGYTF. The CDR3 nucleotides are TGTGCCAGCAGTTTTCGTCTACAGCTGTATGGCTACACCTTC.

This clone has a handful of counts. V usage is TRBV4-1 and J usage is TRBJ2-7; the D gene is possibly TRBD2 (5 bases). V shed 4 bases and J shed 0 bases, with 19 bases lying between them. The germline V gene has CDR1 MGHRA and CDR2 YSYEKL. The CDR3 is 17 residues long. CDR3 protein: CASSLAGGGGRSYEQYF. Written as DNA, the CDR3 is TGCGCCAGCAGCCTGGCCGGTGGTGGAGGCCGCTCCTACGAGCAGTACTTC.

The chain links TRBV3-1 (or the pseudogene TRBV3-2) to TRBJ2-2; D perhaps matches TRBD2 (5 bases). This CDR3 comprises 13 residues. Germline V gene sequence: CDR1 LGHDT, CDR2 YNNKEL (reference sequence). Trimming removed 4 bases at V and 8 bases at J, with 11 bases between. In DNA form, the CDR3 reads TGTGCCAGCAGCCCCCTGTGGGAGGGGGAGCTGTTTTTT. Its protein product is CASSPLWEGELFF.

This clone was observed a single time. The V gene is TRBV2, the J gene TRBJ2-2; 9 positions agree with TRBD1. V shed 6 bases and J 2 bases; nucleotides not matched to a gene: 4. Germline values: CDR1 SNHLY, CDR2 FYNNEI. The CDR3 extends over 15 amino acids. The CDR3 DNA sequence: TGTGCCAGCAGGGGGGACAGGGTAAACACCGGGGAGCTGTTTTTT. Translation gives CASRGDRVNTGELFF.

This clone turned up a few times. This sequence joins TRBV10-3 and TRBJ2-7; possible D gene TRBD2, 5 bases. The V gene's germline CDR1 is ENHRY and CDR2 SYGVKD. V was clipped by 2 bases and J by 0 bases, with 11 bases between them. This CDR3 has 15 residues. CDR3 DNA sequence: TGTGCCATCAGTGAGCCCCGGGGTAACTCCTACGAGCAGTACTTC. Amino acid sequence: CAISEPRGNSYEQYF.

The V gene is TRBV5-1, the J gene TRBJ2-2; D is perhaps TRBD1 (5 bases). The CDR3 contains 14 residues. Per the germline V gene, CDR1 is SGHRS and CDR2 is YFSETQ. Trimming removed 6 bases from V and 4 bases from J, with 13 bases in between. CDR3 region: CASKPQGSTGELFF. The CDR3 DNA reads as TGCGCCAGCAAACCTCAGGGATCCACCGGGGAGCTGTTTTTT.

V and J are TRBV5-1 and TRBJ2-7; 9 nucleotides line up with TRBD2. Germline V gene sequence: CDR1 SGHRS, CDR2 YFSETQ. CDR3 length: 15 residues. Germline trimming cut 5 bases from V and 6 bases from J; bases unmatched to any gene: 12. The CDR3 protein is CASSPTSGSLSEQYV. The CDR3 DNA follows: TGCGCCAGCAGTCCTACTAGCGGGTCCCTGAGCGAGCAGTACGTC.

In this sample, this clone turned up once. The chain's CDR3 is CASSFGQGEGYTF. The CDR3 DNA is TGTGCCAGCAGCTTCGGACAGGGCGAGGGCTACACCTTC. This chain links TRBV11-2 with TRBJ1-2, with 8 bases identical to TRBD1. The CDR3 totals 13 residues. J gave up 8 bases and V 3 bases, and 5 bases lay outside the gene matches. The germline CDR1 and CDR2 sequences are SGHAT and FQNNGV.

J is TRBJ1-3 and V is TRBV30; TRBD1 aligns across 11 bases. CDR1 and CDR2 (germline): GTSNPN, SVGIG (reference sequence). The CDR3 is 15 residues long. Trimming removed 1 base from V and 4 bases from J; junction bases left unmatched: 3. The CDR3, as DNA: TGTGCCTGGAGTGCGGACAGGGGGCTCGGAAACACCATATATTTT. Translation gives CAWSADRGLGNTIYF.

The gene calls are TRBV3-1 (or the pseudogene TRBV3-2) and TRBJ2-7; unclear D gene. Trimming left V 0 bases short and J 0 bases short, with 3 bases between. Germline V CDR1 and CDR2: LGHDT, YNNKEL (reference sequence). This CDR3 region has 13 residues. The CDR3 nucleotides are TGTGCCAGCAGCCAAGAGCGCTCCTACGAGCAGTACTTC. Protein product: CASSQERSYEQYF.

This chain joins TRBV7-9 and TRBJ2-5; no clear D gene. This CDR3 has 12 amino acids. V was pared by 5 bases and J by 5 bases, with 9 bases between. CDR1 and CDR2 from the germline V gene are SEHNR and FQNEAQ (reference sequence). The CDR3 coding sequence is TGTGCCAGCAGCCCGAGCTCGGAGACCCAGTACTTC. Residues: CASSPSSETQYF.

The chain combines TRBV7-2 with TRBJ2-1; the match to TRBD2 covers 13 bases. Germline CDR1 reads SGHTA; CDR2 reads FQGNSA. This CDR3 has 16 amino acids. V lost 1 base and J lost 9; bases outside the gene matches: 6. CDR3 in DNA: TGTGCCAGCAGCTTAGATTTACTAGCGGGAGGGAGTGAGCAGTTCTTC. Its protein product is CASSLDLLAGGSEQFF.

This clone was observed a few times. The rearrangement joins TRBV19 to TRBJ2-1; 11 nucleotides agree with TRBD2. Germline V gene sequence: CDR1 LNHDA, CDR2 SQIVND (reference sequence). The CDR3 extends over 15 amino acids. V trimming: 5 bases; J trimming: 8 bases; junction bases outside the gene matches: 8. DNA of the CDR3: TGTGCCAGTAGTCCCATAGCGGGAGGGGGGTATGAGCAGTTCTTC. Translated: CASSPIAGGGYEQFF.

The V call is TRBV27, the J call TRBJ2-1; 10 nucleotides line up with TRBD2. The CDR3 totals 15 residues. CDR1 MNHEY and CDR2 SMNVEV come from the germline V gene (reference sequence). Unmatched junction bases numbered 4, after V lost 4 bases and J lost 4 bases. The chain's CDR3 is CASSSGLAVYNEQFF. The DNA of the CDR3 is TGTGCCAGCAGTTCCGGACTAGCGGTTTACAATGAGCAGTTCTTC.

The chain employs TRBV5-4 and TRBJ1-3, with TRBD1 matching 8 bases. Germline loops: CDR1 SGHNT, CDR2 YYREEE (reference sequence). The CDR3 sequence is 15 residues long. The V segment lost 4 bases and the J segment 0 bases; nucleotides outside the gene matches: 3. This chain's CDR3 is CASSLGTGSGNTIYF. The CDR3 nucleotides are TGTGCCAGCAGCCTCGGGACAGGCTCTGGAAACACCATATATTTT.

The count of this clone is one. The rearrangement joins TRBV7-9 to TRBJ1-1; D is perhaps TRBD1 (5 bases). Germline V CDR1 and CDR2: SEHNR, FQNEAQ (reference sequence). V was shortened by 3 bases and J by 2 bases, with 10 bases between the two germline ends. The CDR3 is made up of 14 amino acids. This CDR3 is CASSLGGRNTEAFF. The CDR3 DNA follows: TGTGCCAGCAGCTTGGGGGGGAGAAACACTGAAGCTTTCTTT.

The chain links TRBV7-7 to TRBJ2-7, with 12 bases aligning to TRBD2. There are 14 residues in the CDR3. The V and J ends lost 11 bases and 7 bases, in that order; junction bases with no gene match: 12. The V gene's germline CDR1 is SSHAT and CDR2 FNYEAQ (reference sequence). Written as DNA, the CDR3 is TGTGCCGGGGAGAGACTAGCGGGAGAAAAAGAGCAGTACGTC. Translation gives CAGERLAGEKEQYV.

This clone was seen once. V gene TRBV18 combines with J gene TRBJ2-7, with 8 bases that match TRBD1. The CDR3 contains 13 residues. The germline CDR1 and CDR2 sequences are KGHSH and LQKENI. With V trimmed by 1 base and J by 6 bases, 2 bases remained unmatched. The CDR3 spells CASSPLQGGEQYV. In DNA form, the CDR3 reads TGTGCCAGCTCACCACTACAGGGGGGCGAGCAGTACGTC.

This clone was detected ten times or more. The CDR3 DNA reads TGTGCCAGCAAACTAGCGGGAGAAACCGGGGAGCTGTTTTTT. Amino acids: CASKLAGETGELFF. The chain recombines TRBV6-4 with TRBJ2-2; TRBD2 aligns across 11 bases. Germline V lookup: CDR1 MRHNA, CDR2 SNTAGT. V dropped 7 bases and J dropped 5; count of bases not matched to a gene: 3. The CDR3 covers 14 residues.

The rearrangement uses TRBV19 and TRBJ1-1; D perhaps matches TRBD1 (5 bases). Germline-derived CDR1 and CDR2 are LNHDA and SQIVND (reference sequence). The CDR3 spans 14 residues. V lost 3 bases and J lost 5, with 13 bases in between. The CDR3 DNA is TGTGCCAGTAGTATGATACCCGGGGGGACTGAAGCTTTCTTT. Its protein is CASSMIPGGTEAFF.

CDR3 loop: CASSPGTVGSYNEQFF. CDR3 nucleotides: TGTGCCAGCAGCCCAGGGACAGTGGGCTCCTACAATGAGCAGTTCTTC. The chain employs TRBV3-1 (or the pseudogene TRBV3-2) and TRBJ2-1; TRBD1 agrees at 7 bases. The germline CDR1 and CDR2 sequences are LGHDT and YNNKEL (reference sequence). With V trimmed by 4 bases and J by 0 bases, 6 bases remained unmatched. CDR3 length: 16 amino acids.